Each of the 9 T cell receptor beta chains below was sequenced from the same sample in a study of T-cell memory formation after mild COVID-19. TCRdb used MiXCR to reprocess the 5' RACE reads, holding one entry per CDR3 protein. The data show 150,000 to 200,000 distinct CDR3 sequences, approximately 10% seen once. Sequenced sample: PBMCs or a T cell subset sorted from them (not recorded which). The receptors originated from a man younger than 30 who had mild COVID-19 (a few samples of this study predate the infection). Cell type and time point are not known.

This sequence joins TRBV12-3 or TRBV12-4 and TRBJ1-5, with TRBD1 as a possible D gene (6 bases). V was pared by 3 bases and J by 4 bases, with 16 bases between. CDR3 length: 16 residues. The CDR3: CASSFGGRSENQPQHF. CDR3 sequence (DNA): TGTGCCAGCAGTTTTGGGGGGCGGTCAGAAAATCAGCCCCAGCATTTT.

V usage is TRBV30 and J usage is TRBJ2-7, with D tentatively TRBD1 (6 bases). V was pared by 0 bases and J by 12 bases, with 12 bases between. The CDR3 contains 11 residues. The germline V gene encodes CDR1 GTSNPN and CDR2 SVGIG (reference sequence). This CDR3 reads CAWSVEGGLYF. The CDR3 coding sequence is TGTGCCTGGAGTGTAGAAGGGGGTCTGTACTTC.

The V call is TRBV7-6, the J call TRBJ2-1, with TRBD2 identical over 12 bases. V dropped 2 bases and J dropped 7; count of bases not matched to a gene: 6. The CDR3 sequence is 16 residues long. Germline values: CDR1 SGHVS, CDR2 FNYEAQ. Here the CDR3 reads CASSLRGTSGGNEQFF. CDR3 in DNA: TGTGCCAGCAGCTTAAGGGGAACTAGCGGGGGGAATGAGCAGTTCTTC.

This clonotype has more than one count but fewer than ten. The CDR3 loop reads CASSFRGRGPTDTQYF. The CDR3 DNA reads TGTGCCAGCAGTTTTCGTGGCAGGGGACCTACAGATACGCAGTATTTT. The chain uses TRBV12-3 or TRBV12-4 and TRBJ2-3, with D tentatively TRBD1 (6 bases). V shed 3 bases and J shed 3 bases, with 16 bases lying between them. The length of the CDR3 is 16 residues.

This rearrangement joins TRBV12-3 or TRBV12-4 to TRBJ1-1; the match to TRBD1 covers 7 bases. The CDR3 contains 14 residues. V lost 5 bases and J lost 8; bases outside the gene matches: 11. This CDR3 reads CASSNRGRDVEAFF. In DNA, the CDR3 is TGTGCCAGCAGTAACAGGGGCAGGGATGTGGAAGCTTTCTTT.

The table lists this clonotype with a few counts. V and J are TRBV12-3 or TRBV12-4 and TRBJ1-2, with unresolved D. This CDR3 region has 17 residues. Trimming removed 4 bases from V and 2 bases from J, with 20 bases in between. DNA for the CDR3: TGTGCCAGCAGTTGGGCTGAATATGGGGAGTCCAACTATGGCTACACCTTC. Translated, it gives CASSWAEYGESNYGYTF.

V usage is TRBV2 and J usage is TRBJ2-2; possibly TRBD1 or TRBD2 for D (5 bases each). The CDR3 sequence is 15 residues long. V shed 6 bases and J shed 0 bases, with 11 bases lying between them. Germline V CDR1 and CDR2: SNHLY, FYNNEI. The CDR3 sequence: CASRGTYANTGELFF. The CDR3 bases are TGTGCCAGCAGAGGGACGTACGCGAACACCGGGGAGCTGTTTTTT.

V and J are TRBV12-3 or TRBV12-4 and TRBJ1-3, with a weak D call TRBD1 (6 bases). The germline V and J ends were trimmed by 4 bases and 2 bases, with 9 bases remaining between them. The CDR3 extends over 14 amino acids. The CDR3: CASSSYRAGNTIYF. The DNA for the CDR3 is TGTGCCAGCAGTTCCTACAGGGCTGGAAACACCATATATTTT.

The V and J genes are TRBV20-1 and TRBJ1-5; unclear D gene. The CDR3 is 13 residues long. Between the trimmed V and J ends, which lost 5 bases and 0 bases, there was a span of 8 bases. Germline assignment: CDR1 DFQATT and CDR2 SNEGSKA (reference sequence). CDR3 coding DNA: TGCAGTGCTGGGCCAGGTAGCAATCAGCCCCAGCATTTT. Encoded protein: CSAGPGSNQPQHF.